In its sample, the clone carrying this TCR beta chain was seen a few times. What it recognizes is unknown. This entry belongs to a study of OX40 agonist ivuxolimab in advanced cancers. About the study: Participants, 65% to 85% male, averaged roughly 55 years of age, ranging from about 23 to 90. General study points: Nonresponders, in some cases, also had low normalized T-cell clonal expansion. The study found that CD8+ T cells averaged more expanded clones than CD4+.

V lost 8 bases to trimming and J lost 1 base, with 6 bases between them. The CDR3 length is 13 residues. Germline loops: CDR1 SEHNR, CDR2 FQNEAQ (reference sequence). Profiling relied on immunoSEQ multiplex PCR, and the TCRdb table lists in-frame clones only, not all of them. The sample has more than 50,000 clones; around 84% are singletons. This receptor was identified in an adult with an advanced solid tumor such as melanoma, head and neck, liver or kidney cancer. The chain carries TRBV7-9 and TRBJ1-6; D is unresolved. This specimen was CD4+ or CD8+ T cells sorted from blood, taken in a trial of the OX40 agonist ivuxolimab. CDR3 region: CASSGSYNSPLHF. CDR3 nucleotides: TGTGCCAGCTCGGGGTCCTATAATTCACCCCTCCACTTT. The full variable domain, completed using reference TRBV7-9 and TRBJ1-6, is DTGVSQNPRHKITKRGQNVTFRCDPISEHNRLYWYRQTLGQGPEFLTYFQNEAQLEKSRLLSDRFSAERPKGSFSTLEIQRTEQGDSAMYLCASSGSYNSPLHFGNGTRLTVT.